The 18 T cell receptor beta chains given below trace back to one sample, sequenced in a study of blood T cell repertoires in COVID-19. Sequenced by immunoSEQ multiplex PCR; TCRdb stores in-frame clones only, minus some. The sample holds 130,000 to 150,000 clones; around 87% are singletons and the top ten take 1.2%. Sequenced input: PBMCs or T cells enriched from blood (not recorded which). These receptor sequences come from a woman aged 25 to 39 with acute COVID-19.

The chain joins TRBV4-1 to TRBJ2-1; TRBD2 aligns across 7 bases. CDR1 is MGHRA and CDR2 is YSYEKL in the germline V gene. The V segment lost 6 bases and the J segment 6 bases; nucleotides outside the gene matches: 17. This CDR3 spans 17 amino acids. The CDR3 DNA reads TGCGCCAGCAGTTACAGCGACGGCGGGAGCACTCGCAATGAGCAGTTCTTC. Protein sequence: CASSYSDGGSTRNEQFF.

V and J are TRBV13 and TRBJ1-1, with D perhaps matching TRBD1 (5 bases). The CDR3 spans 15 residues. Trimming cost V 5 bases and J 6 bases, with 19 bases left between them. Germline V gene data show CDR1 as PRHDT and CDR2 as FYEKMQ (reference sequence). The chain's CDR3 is CASSLTEPWGAEAFF. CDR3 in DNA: TGTGCCAGCAGCCTTACAGAGCCATGGGGCGCTGAAGCTTTCTTT.

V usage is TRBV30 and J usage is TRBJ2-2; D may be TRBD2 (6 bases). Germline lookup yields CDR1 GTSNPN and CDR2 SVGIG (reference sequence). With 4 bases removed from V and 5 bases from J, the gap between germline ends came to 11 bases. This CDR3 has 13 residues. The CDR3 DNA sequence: TGTGCCTGGAAGGGACTTCCAACCGGGGAGCTGTTTTTT. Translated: CAWKGLPTGELFF.

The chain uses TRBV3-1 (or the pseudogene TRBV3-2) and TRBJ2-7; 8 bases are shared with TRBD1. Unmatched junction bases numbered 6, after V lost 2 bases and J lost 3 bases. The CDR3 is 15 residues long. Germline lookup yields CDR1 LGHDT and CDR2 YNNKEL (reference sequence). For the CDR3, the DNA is TGTGCCAGCAGCCAATCACAGGGGGTGGGCTACGAGCAGTACTTC. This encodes CASSQSQGVGYEQYF.

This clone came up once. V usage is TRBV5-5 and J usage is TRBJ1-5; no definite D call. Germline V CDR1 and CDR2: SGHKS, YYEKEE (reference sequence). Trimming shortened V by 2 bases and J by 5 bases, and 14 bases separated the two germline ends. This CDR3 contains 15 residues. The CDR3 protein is CASSFGSERDQPQHF. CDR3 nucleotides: TGTGCCAGCAGCTTCGGCAGTGAACGGGATCAGCCCCAGCATTTT.

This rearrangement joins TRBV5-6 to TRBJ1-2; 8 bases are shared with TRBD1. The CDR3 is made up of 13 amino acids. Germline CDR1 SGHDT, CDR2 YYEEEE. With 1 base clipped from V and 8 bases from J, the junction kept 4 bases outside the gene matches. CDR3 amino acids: CASSLQGAVGYTF. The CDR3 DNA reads TGTGCCAGCAGCTTGCAGGGGGCGGTGGGCTACACCTTC.

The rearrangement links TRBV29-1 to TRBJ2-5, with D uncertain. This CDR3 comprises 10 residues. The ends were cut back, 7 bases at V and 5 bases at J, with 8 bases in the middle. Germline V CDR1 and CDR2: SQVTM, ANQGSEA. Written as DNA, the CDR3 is TGCAGCGCTACGCGGGAGACCCAGTACTTC. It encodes CSATRETQYF. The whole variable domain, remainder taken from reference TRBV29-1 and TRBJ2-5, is SAVISQKPSRDICQRGTSLTIQCQVDSQVTMMFWYRQQPGQSLTLIATANQGSEATYESGFVIDKFPISRPNLTFSTLTVSNMSPEDSSIYLCSATRETQYFGPGTRLLVL.

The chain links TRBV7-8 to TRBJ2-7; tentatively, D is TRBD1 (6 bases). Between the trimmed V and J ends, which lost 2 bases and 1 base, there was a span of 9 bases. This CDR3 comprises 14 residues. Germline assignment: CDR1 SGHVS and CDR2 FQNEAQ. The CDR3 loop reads CASSLLGTSYEQYF. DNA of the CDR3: TGTGCCAGCAGCTTATTAGGGACATCCTACGAGCAGTACTTC.

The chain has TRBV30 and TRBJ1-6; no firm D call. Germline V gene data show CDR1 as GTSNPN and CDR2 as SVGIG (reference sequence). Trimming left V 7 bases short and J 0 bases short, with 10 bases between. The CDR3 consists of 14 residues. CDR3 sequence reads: CALLLSSYNSPLHF. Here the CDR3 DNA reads TGTGCCTTACTCCTGAGCTCCTATAATTCACCCCTCCACTTT.

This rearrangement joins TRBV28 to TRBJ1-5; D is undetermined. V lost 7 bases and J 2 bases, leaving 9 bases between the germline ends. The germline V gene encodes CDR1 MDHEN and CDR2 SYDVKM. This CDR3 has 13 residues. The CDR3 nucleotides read TGTGCCAGCACGGAGGTGGGCAATCAGCCCCAGCATTTT. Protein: CASTEVGNQPQHF. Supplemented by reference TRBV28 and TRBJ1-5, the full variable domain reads DVKVTQSSRYLVKRTGEKVFLECVQDMDHENMFWYRQDPGLGLRLIYFSYDVKMKEKGDIPEGYSVSREKKERFSLILESASTNQTSMYLCASTEVGNQPQHFGDGTRLSIL.

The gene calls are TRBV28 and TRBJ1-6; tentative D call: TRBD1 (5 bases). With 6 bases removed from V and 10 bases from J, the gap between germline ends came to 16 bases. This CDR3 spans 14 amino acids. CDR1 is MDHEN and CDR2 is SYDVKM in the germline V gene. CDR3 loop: CASRTPGFQSPLHF. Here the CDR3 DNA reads TGTGCCAGCAGAACACCAGGGTTTCAGTCACCCCTCCACTTT.

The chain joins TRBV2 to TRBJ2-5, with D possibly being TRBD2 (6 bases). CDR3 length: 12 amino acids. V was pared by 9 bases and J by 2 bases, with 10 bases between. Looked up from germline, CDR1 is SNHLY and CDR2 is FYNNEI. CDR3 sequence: CARGTVQETQYF. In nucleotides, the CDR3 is TGTGCCAGAGGGACTGTACAAGAGACCCAGTACTTC. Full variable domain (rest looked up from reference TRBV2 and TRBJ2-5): EPEVTQTPSHQVTQMGQEVILRCVPISNHLYFYWYRQILGQKVEFLVSFYNNEISEKSEIFDDQFSVERPDGSNFTLKIRSTKLEDSAMYFCARGTVQETQYFGPGTRLLVL.

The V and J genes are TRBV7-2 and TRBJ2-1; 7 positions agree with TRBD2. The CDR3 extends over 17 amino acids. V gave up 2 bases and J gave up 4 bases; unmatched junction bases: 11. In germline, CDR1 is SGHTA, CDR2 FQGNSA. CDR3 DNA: TGTGCCAGCAGCTTAAATCGGGAGGTCTCCAAATACAATGAGCAGTTCTTC. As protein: CASSLNREVSKYNEQFF. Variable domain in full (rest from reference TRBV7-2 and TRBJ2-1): GAGVSQSPSNKVTEKGKDVELRCDPISGHTALYWYRQSLGQGLEFLIYFQGNSAPDKSGLPSDRFSAERTGGSVSTLTIQRTQQEDSAVYLCASSLNREVSKYNEQFFGPGTRLTVL.

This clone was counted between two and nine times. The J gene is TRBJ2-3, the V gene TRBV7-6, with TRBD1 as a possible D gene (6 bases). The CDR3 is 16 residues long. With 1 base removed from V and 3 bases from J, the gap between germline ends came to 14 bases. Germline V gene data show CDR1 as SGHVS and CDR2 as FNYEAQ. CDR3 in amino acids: CASSLGPARGTDTQYF. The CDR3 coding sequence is TGTGCCAGCAGCTTAGGGCCTGCCAGGGGAACAGATACGCAGTATTTT.

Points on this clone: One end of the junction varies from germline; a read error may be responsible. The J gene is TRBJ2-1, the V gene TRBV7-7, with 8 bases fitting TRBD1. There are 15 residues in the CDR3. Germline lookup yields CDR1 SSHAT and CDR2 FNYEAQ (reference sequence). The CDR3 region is CASSLHQGASNEQFF. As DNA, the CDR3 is TGTGCTAGCAGCTTACATCAGGGGGCCAGCAATGAGCAGTTCTTC.

CDR3 sequence: CASSDQAPGNSPLHF. CDR3 sequence (DNA): TGTGCCAGCAGTGATCAGGCACCCGGTAATTCACCCCTCCACTTT. The J gene is TRBJ1-6, the V gene TRBV2; no clear D gene. Germline CDR1 and CDR2: SNHLY and FYNNEI. The germline V and J ends were trimmed by 3 bases and 6 bases, with 12 bases remaining between them. This CDR3 region has 15 residues. Based on the CDR3 plus reference TRBV2 and TRBJ1-6, the full variable domain is EPEVTQTPSHQVTQMGQEVILRCVPISNHLYFYWYRQILGQKVEFLVSFYNNEISEKSEIFDDQFSVERPDGSNFTLKIRSTKLEDSAMYFCASSDQAPGNSPLHFGNGTRLTVT.

CDR3 residues: CASSPPVGRDEQFF. The CDR3 DNA sequence: TGTGCCAGCAGCCCCCCGGTGGGTCGGGATGAGCAGTTCTTC. The genes are TRBV11-2 and TRBJ2-1; no definite D call. This CDR3 region has 14 residues. CDR1 and CDR2 from the germline V gene are SGHAT and FQNNGV. Trimming left V 5 bases short and J 8 bases short, with 16 bases between.

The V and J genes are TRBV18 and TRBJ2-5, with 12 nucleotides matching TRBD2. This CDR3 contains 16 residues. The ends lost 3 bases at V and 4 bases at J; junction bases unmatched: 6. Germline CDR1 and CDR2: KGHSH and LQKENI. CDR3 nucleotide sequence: TGTGCCAGCTCACCCCTAGCGGGAGGGCCTGGAGAGACCCAGTACTTC. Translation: CASSPLAGGPGETQYF. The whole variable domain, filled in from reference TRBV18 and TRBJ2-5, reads NAGVMQNPRHLVRRRGQEARLRCSPMKGHSHVYWYRQLPEEGLKFMVYLQKENIIDESGMPKERFSAEFPKEGPSILRIQQVVRGDSAAYFCASSPLAGGPGETQYFGPGTRLLVL.